The rows below give T cell receptor beta chains drawn from one sample of a study of PD-1 blockade in classical Hodgkin lymphoma. TCRdb keeps only in-frame clones here, not all; method: immunoSEQ multiplex PCR. This repertoire shows some 41,000 clones, around 88% found once; its top ten account for 7% to 8%. The input for sequencing was peripheral blood mononuclear cells (PBMCs), taken before the second cycle of nivolumab. All receptors derive from a human donor with classical Hodgkin lymphoma. CDR3s include the opening cysteine and the closing phenylalanine or tryptophan. Fields, in order: V gene, CDR3 length, J gene, clone size, D gene, CDR3 DNA, CDR3 protein. The D gene is left open where the match is weak. Rows may omit the clone size; those that give it use once, few, many or a size class.

V gene: TRBV28; CDR3 length: 12; J gene: TRBJ1-1; clone size: NA; D gene: TRBD1; CDR3 DNA: TGTGCCAGCAAGGACAGGGGGGCTGAAGCTTTCTTT; CDR3 protein: CASKDRGAEAFF
V gene: TRBV2; CDR3 length: 15; J gene: TRBJ2-7; clone size: once; D gene: TRBD2; CDR3 DNA: TGTGCCAGCAGTGTTCCCCGGACTAGCGGGACGGGTCAGTACTTC; CDR3 protein: CASSVPRTSGTGQYF
V gene: TRBV5-8; CDR3 length: 16; J gene: TRBJ2-3; clone size: once; D gene: NA; CDR3 DNA: TGTGCCAGCAGCCCGCAGGTTGGGGGGGCGGAGGATACGCAGTATTTT; CDR3 protein: CASSPQVGGAEDTQYF
V gene: TRBV19; CDR3 length: 15; J gene: TRBJ2-2; clone size: NA; D gene: NA; CDR3 DNA: TGTGCCAGTAGTATTAAAGGCGTCAACACCGGGGAGCTGTTTTTT; CDR3 protein: CASSIKGVNTGELFF
V gene: TRBV11-2; CDR3 length: 13; J gene: TRBJ1-3; clone size: NA; D gene: NA; CDR3 DNA: TGTGCCAGCAGCTTAGAAGGTGGGAACACCATATATTTT; CDR3 protein: CASSLEGGNTIYF
V gene: TRBV7-9; CDR3 length: 13; J gene: TRBJ2-7; clone size: NA; D gene: TRBD2; CDR3 DNA: TGTGCCATCCAGACTAGCGGGAGAGGAGAGCAGTACTTC; CDR3 protein: CAIQTSGRGEQYF
V gene: TRBV25-1; CDR3 length: 11; J gene: TRBJ1-1; clone size: few; D gene: NA; CDR3 DNA: TGTGCCAGCACATTGGGAGTGGAAGCTTTCTTT; CDR3 protein: CASTLGVEAFF
V gene: TRBV5-6; CDR3 length: 14; J gene: TRBJ2-7; clone size: NA; D gene: NA; CDR3 DNA: TGTGCCAGCAGCCGCCTGAGGGAGTGGGCAGAGCAGTACTTC; CDR3 protein: CASSRLREWAEQYF
V gene: TRBV9; CDR3 length: 14; J gene: TRBJ2-7; clone size: NA; D gene: TRBD1; CDR3 DNA: TGTGCCAGCAGCGGCCGGGACAGGCCATACGAGCAGTACTTC; CDR3 protein: CASSGRDRPYEQYF
V gene: TRBV5-1; CDR3 length: 15; J gene: TRBJ2-5; clone size: NA; D gene: TRBD2; CDR3 DNA: TGCGCCAGCAGCTCGGCTAGCGGGAGAGCGGAGACCCAGTACTTC; CDR3 protein: CASSSASGRAETQYF
V gene: TRBV27; CDR3 length: 14; J gene: TRBJ2-5; clone size: NA; D gene: NA; CDR3 DNA: TGTGCCAGCAGTTTTCTAGGGGTATTGGAGACCCAGTACTTC; CDR3 protein: CASSFLGVLETQYF
V gene: TRBV12-1; CDR3 length: 19; J gene: TRBJ2-5; clone size: NA; D gene: NA; CDR3 DNA: TGTGCCAGCAGCTTCATAGCGGGAGATTTCTTAGGGTACCAAGAGACCCAGTACTTC; CDR3 protein: CASSFIAGDFLGYQETQYF
V gene: TRBV4-2; CDR3 length: 13; J gene: TRBJ1-1; clone size: NA; D gene: NA; CDR3 DNA: TGTGCCAGCAGCCAAGGGTTCCCCCCTGAAGCTTTCTTT; CDR3 protein: CASSQGFPPEAFF
V gene: TRBV30; CDR3 length: 12; J gene: TRBJ2-3; clone size: NA; D gene: NA; CDR3 DNA: TGTGCCTGGAGTGTCGTGGGAGATACGCAGTATTTT; CDR3 protein: CAWSVVGDTQYF
V gene: TRBV18; CDR3 length: 14; J gene: TRBJ2-7; clone size: NA; D gene: TRBD2; CDR3 DNA: TGTGCCAGCTCACCAGGGCTAGCGGGAAACGAGCAGTACTTC; CDR3 protein: CASSPGLAGNEQYF
V gene: TRBV7-3; CDR3 length: 15; J gene: TRBJ2-6; clone size: NA; D gene: NA; CDR3 DNA: TGTGCCAGCAGCTACCAGGGATCTGGGGCCAACGTCCTGACTTTC; CDR3 protein: CASSYQGSGANVLTF
V gene: TRBV19; CDR3 length: 14; J gene: TRBJ2-5; clone size: NA; D gene: NA; CDR3 DNA: TGTGCCAGTAGTATGGTGGGGTTACGGGAGACCCAGTACTTC; CDR3 protein: CASSMVGLRETQYF
V gene: TRBV7-2; CDR3 length: 15; J gene: TRBJ1-4; clone size: NA; D gene: NA; CDR3 DNA: TGTGCCAGCAACGAGGACCGGGTGACTAATGAAAAACTGTTTTTT; CDR3 protein: CASNEDRVTNEKLFF
V gene: TRBV6-1; CDR3 length: 13; J gene: TRBJ1-5; clone size: NA; D gene: NA; CDR3 DNA: TGTGCCAGCAGTGAAAACGGTCGACAGCCCCAGCATTTT; CDR3 protein: CASSENGRQPQHF
V gene: TRBV5-1; CDR3 length: 17; J gene: TRBJ2-2; clone size: NA; D gene: TRBD2; CDR3 DNA: TGCGCCAGCAGCTTGGGGGTAGCGGGAGCAGGTCTGCGGGAGCTGTTTTTT; CDR3 protein: CASSLGVAGAGLRELFF
V gene: TRBV2; CDR3 length: 13; J gene: TRBJ2-1; clone size: NA; D gene: NA; CDR3 DNA: TGTGCCAGCAGTCAGGCTAGGGGTGGTGAGCAGTTCTTC; CDR3 protein: CASSQARGGEQFF
V gene: TRBV6-5; CDR3 length: 16; J gene: TRBJ1-1; clone size: once; D gene: NA; CDR3 DNA: TGTGCCAGCAGTTACGGGAGGGTGTGGACGAACACTGAAGCTTTCTTT; CDR3 protein: CASSYGRVWTNTEAFF
V gene: TRBV5-1; CDR3 length: 13; J gene: TRBJ1-1; clone size: NA; D gene: NA; CDR3 DNA: TGCGCCAGCAGGGCGGACGGCAACACTGAAGCTTTCTTT; CDR3 protein: CASRADGNTEAFF
V gene: TRBV25-1; CDR3 length: 15; J gene: TRBJ2-7; clone size: NA; D gene: NA; CDR3 DNA: TGTGCCAGCAGTGGGTTCGGGACACGAGATGGAGAGCAGTACTTC; CDR3 protein: CASSGFGTRDGEQYF
V gene: TRBV5-6; CDR3 length: 15; J gene: TRBJ1-4; clone size: NA; D gene: NA; CDR3 DNA: TGTGCCAGCAGCCTTCCGGGACGGCTTAATGAAAAACTGTTTTTT; CDR3 protein: CASSLPGRLNEKLFF
V gene: TRBV5-1; CDR3 length: 15; J gene: TRBJ2-2; clone size: NA; D gene: TRBD2; CDR3 DNA: TGCGCCAGCAGAAGACTAGCGGGAGTGCCCGGGGAGCTGTTTTTT; CDR3 protein: CASRRLAGVPGELFF
V gene: TRBV18; CDR3 length: 15; J gene: TRBJ1-2; clone size: NA; D gene: TRBD1; CDR3 DNA: TGTGCCAGCTCCGACCTCGACAGGGGAGTTGATGGCTACACCTTC; CDR3 protein: CASSDLDRGVDGYTF
V gene: TRBV29-1; CDR3 length: 11; J gene: TRBJ1-1; clone size: few; D gene: TRBD1; CDR3 DNA: TGCAGCGTGGGACAGGGGACTGAAGCTTTCTTT; CDR3 protein: CSVGQGTEAFF
V gene: TRBV29-1; CDR3 length: 13; J gene: TRBJ1-2; clone size: NA; D gene: NA; CDR3 DNA: TGCAGCGCCGCAGGACAGCTTAACTATGGCTACACCTTC; CDR3 protein: CSAAGQLNYGYTF
V gene: TRBV27; CDR3 length: 13; J gene: TRBJ2-7; clone size: NA; D gene: NA; CDR3 DNA: TGTGCCAGCAGTTGGGACTCAGGGAACGAGCAGTACTTC; CDR3 protein: CASSWDSGNEQYF
V gene: TRBV9; CDR3 length: 14; J gene: TRBJ2-1; clone size: NA; D gene: TRBD2; CDR3 DNA: TGTGCCAGCAGCGGACCTAGCGGGAGCCATGAGCAGTTCTTC; CDR3 protein: CASSGPSGSHEQFF
V gene: TRBV18; CDR3 length: 17; J gene: TRBJ2-5; clone size: NA; D gene: TRBD2; CDR3 DNA: TGTGCCAGCTCACCACGGATGCAGTTGACTAGCGGAGAGACCCAGTACTTC; CDR3 protein: CASSPRMQLTSGETQYF
V gene: TRBV28; CDR3 length: 16; J gene: TRBJ2-3; clone size: NA; D gene: NA; CDR3 DNA: TGTGCCAGCAGTCCGCCAAGGACCACTAGCACAGATACGCAGTATTTT; CDR3 protein: CASSPPRTTSTDTQYF
V gene: TRBV27; CDR3 length: 13; J gene: TRBJ2-7; clone size: once; D gene: NA; CDR3 DNA: TGTGCCAGCAGTGGACTACGTTCCTACGAGCAGTACTTC; CDR3 protein: CASSGLRSYEQYF
V gene: TRBV18; CDR3 length: 17; J gene: TRBJ2-5; clone size: NA; D gene: NA; CDR3 DNA: TGTGCCAGCTCACCCGATTTGATTGCAGCCGGGCGGGAGACCCAGTACTTC; CDR3 protein: CASSPDLIAAGRETQYF
V gene: TRBV5-1; CDR3 length: 15; J gene: TRBJ1-1; clone size: NA; D gene: TRBD1; CDR3 DNA: TGCGCCAGCAGCTCCACAGGGGCACGGAACACTGAAGCTTTCTTT; CDR3 protein: CASSSTGARNTEAFF
V gene: TRBV10-1; CDR3 length: 13; J gene: TRBJ1-2; clone size: NA; D gene: NA; CDR3 DNA: TGCGCCAGCAGTTCCGGGACTTCCTATGGCTACACCTTC; CDR3 protein: CASSSGTSYGYTF
V gene: TRBV4-2; CDR3 length: 15; J gene: TRBJ2-7; clone size: NA; D gene: NA; CDR3 DNA: TGTGCCAGCAGCCAAGGAGTAGCGGTCTCCTACGAGCAGTACTTC; CDR3 protein: CASSQGVAVSYEQYF
V gene: TRBV7-2; CDR3 length: 13; J gene: TRBJ2-5; clone size: NA; D gene: NA; CDR3 DNA: TGTGCCAGCAGCTTAGAGGGTCGAGAGACCCAGTACTTC; CDR3 protein: CASSLEGRETQYF
V gene: TRBV5-1; CDR3 length: 15; J gene: TRBJ2-1; clone size: NA; D gene: TRBD2; CDR3 DNA: TGCGCCAGCAGCTTGGGTACTAGCGGGTGGAATGAGCAGTTCTTC; CDR3 protein: CASSLGTSGWNEQFF
V gene: TRBV12-5; CDR3 length: 14; J gene: TRBJ2-7; clone size: once; D gene: NA; CDR3 DNA: TGTGCTAGTGGTTTGATTGGGGTTACCTACGAGCAGTACTTC; CDR3 protein: CASGLIGVTYEQYF
V gene: TRBV6-5; CDR3 length: 14; J gene: TRBJ2-1; clone size: NA; D gene: NA; CDR3 DNA: TGTGCCAGCAGTTTGGTAGGGTTTAGCAATGAGCAGTTCTTC; CDR3 protein: CASSLVGFSNEQFF
V gene: TRBV2; CDR3 length: 16; J gene: TRBJ2-7; clone size: NA; D gene: NA; CDR3 DNA: TGTGCCAGCAGTGAAACTTTCTTCACATTTTCGGGGGAGCGGTACTTC; CDR3 protein: CASSETFFTFSGERYF
V gene: TRBV30; CDR3 length: 18; J gene: TRBJ1-5; clone size: NA; D gene: TRBD1; CDR3 DNA: TGTGCCTGGAGTGTCCCGTTAGGGGGCGCATGGGGCAATCAGCCCCAGCATTTT; CDR3 protein: CAWSVPLGGAWGNQPQHF
V gene: TRBV10-1; CDR3 length: 13; J gene: TRBJ2-2; clone size: NA; D gene: NA; CDR3 DNA: TGCGCCAGCAGTGAGCGGGACACCGGGGAGCTGTTTTTT; CDR3 protein: CASSERDTGELFF
V gene: TRBV11-3; CDR3 length: 13; J gene: TRBJ1-2; clone size: NA; D gene: NA; CDR3 DNA: TGTGCCAGCAGCCTCGGGCTCGTCTATGGCTACACCTTC; CDR3 protein: CASSLGLVYGYTF
V gene: TRBV2; CDR3 length: 15; J gene: TRBJ2-1; clone size: NA; D gene: NA; CDR3 DNA: TGTGCCAGCAGTGAGTCCGCTACTCCACGCAATGAGCAGTTCTTC; CDR3 protein: CASSESATPRNEQFF
V gene: TRBV6-4; CDR3 length: 16; J gene: TRBJ2-7; clone size: NA; D gene: TRBD1; CDR3 DNA: TGTGCCAGCAGTGCCGCGCCAGGGGGCGCGTCCTACGAGCAGTACTTC; CDR3 protein: CASSAAPGGASYEQYF
V gene: TRBV5-4; CDR3 length: 16; J gene: TRBJ2-4; clone size: NA; D gene: TRBD1; CDR3 DNA: TGTGCCAGCAGACCGGACAGGCGCGCAGCCAAAAACATTCAGTACTTC; CDR3 protein: CASRPDRRAAKNIQYF
V gene: TRBV7-6; CDR3 length: 15; J gene: TRBJ2-3; clone size: NA; D gene: NA; CDR3 DNA: TGTGCCAGCAGCTTAGATCCAGGGACCGCAGATACGCAGTATTTT; CDR3 protein: CASSLDPGTADTQYF
V gene: TRBV18; CDR3 length: 12; J gene: TRBJ1-2; clone size: NA; D gene: NA; CDR3 DNA: TGTGCCAGCTCAGGGGCAAGCTATGGCTACACCTTC; CDR3 protein: CASSGASYGYTF
V gene: TRBV11-3; CDR3 length: 15; J gene: TRBJ2-7; clone size: NA; D gene: NA; CDR3 DNA: TGTGCCAGCAGCTTAGGGGACATGGAGGCCTACGAGCAGTACTTC; CDR3 protein: CASSLGDMEAYEQYF
V gene: TRBV4-1; CDR3 length: 13; J gene: TRBJ2-7; clone size: few; D gene: NA; CDR3 DNA: TGCGCCAGCAGCCCCTGGGACACCTACGAGCAGTACTTC; CDR3 protein: CASSPWDTYEQYF